Following are 4 T cell receptor beta chains from one sample sequenced in a study of CD8+ T cells in alopecia areata. The treatment denotes: oral pan-JAK inhibitor, 5-10 mg twice daily. TCR sequencing used cDNA made by reverse transcription of extracted RNA. Repertoires were generated with immunoSEQ multiplex PCR, while TCRdb's copy carries only in-frame clones and drops some. The sample yields about 76,000 clones, about 71% seen once. Source: CD8+ T cells sorted from blood, taken at week 24, from a patient treated with tofacitinib. The receptors shown here come from a human donor with alopecia areata.

This sequence joins TRBV9 and TRBJ1-5; 7 bases match TRBD1. Trimming at V came to 3 bases and at J to 3 bases, leaving 6 bases not matched to a gene. The germline gives CDR1 SGDLS, CDR2 YYNGEE. The CDR3 contains 15 residues. The CDR3 reads CASSATTGVNQPQHF. The CDR3 nucleotides are TGTGCCAGCAGCGCCACAACAGGGGTCAATCAGCCCCAGCATTTT.

This clone has only one observation. V and J are TRBV5-1 and TRBJ1-2, with unresolved D. CDR1 is SGHRS and CDR2 is YFSETQ in the germline V gene. The CDR3 has 13 amino acids. The ends were cut back, 7 bases at V and 0 bases at J, with 10 bases in the middle. The CDR3 spells CASRVETNYGYTF. CDR3 in DNA: TGCGCCAGCCGAGTGGAAACTAACTATGGCTACACCTTC.

This sequence joins TRBV11-2 and TRBJ1-1; D remains unclear. The germline CDR1 and CDR2 sequences are SGHAT and FQNNGV. V dropped 3 bases and J dropped 1 base, with 3 bases sitting between them. The CDR3 extends over 12 amino acids. CDR3 sequence: CASSFRNTEAFF. The CDR3 bases are TGTGCCAGCAGCTTTAGGAACACTGAAGCTTTCTTT.

This clone was counted between two and nine times. The chain carries TRBV28 and TRBJ2-4; TRBD1 might be the D (6 bases). Germline-derived CDR1 and CDR2 are MDHEN and SYDVKM. Trimming removed 3 bases at V and 6 bases at J, with 9 bases between. The CDR3 has 13 amino acids. The CDR3 DNA reads as TGTGCCAGCAGTTTGGTAGGGGGAAACATTCAGTACTTC. Translation gives CASSLVGGNIQYF.